This is a list of T cell receptor beta chains from one sample in a study of blood T cell repertoires in COVID-19. Assay used: immunoSEQ multiplex PCR; TCRdb lists only in-frame clones, some missing. The data show 300,000 to 350,000 clones, with approximately 83% seen just once and roughly 2% held by the top ten. The sequencing sample was made of PBMCs or T cells enriched from blood (not recorded which). Receptor source: a man aged 25-45 years who had recovered from COVID-19. CDR3s include the opening cysteine and the closing phenylalanine or tryptophan. The D gene is left open where the match is weak. Some rows have no size entry. The others give once, few or many, or a class for an expanded clone.

cdr3_nt | cdr3_aa | d_call | j_call | v_call | clone_size
TGTGCCAGCAGTGCCGAAGAAAGGTACAGGTCGAATTCACCCCTCCACTTT | CASSAEERYRSNSPLHF | NA | TRBJ1-6 | TRBV2 | many
TGTGCAAGTCGCTTAGCGCTTCAACCCCCTCAACGGGACAGGGGGGATCAGCCCCAGCATTTT | CASRLALQPPQRDRGDQPQHF | NA | TRBJ1-5 | TRBV12-2 | few
TGTGCCAGCAGTGTGGAGGGACAGGGCAATCAGCCCCAGCATTTT | CASSVEGQGNQPQHF | TRBD1 | TRBJ1-5 | TRBV2 | NA
TGCGCCAGCAGCTTGAGACAGGGCGAGAGGGGGAGTGAAAAACTGTTTTTT | CASSLRQGERGSEKLFF | TRBD1 | TRBJ1-4 | TRBV5-1 | NA
TGCGCCACGGGAGGACAGGGGGCCTCAGATACGCAGTATTTT | CATGGQGASDTQYF | TRBD1 | TRBJ2-3 | TRBV5-1 | NA
TGCGCCAGCAGTGAGAATACGGGGGGCAGGGATACGCAGTATTTT | CASSENTGGRDTQYF | NA | TRBJ2-3 | TRBV10-1 | NA
TGTGCCAGCAGCCCGGGGGACGGGTCCGGGTCAGATACGCAGTATTTT | CASSPGDGSGSDTQYF | NA | TRBJ2-3 | TRBV9 | NA
TGTGCCAGTACCTCCGGGGTTTTGACCACTGAAGCTTTCTTT | CASTSGVLTTEAFF | NA | TRBJ1-1 | TRBV19 | once
TGTGCCAGCAGTGAAATCGGCGGGACAGTTGCGCCCTACACCTTC | CASSEIGGTVAPYTF | TRBD1 | TRBJ1-2 | TRBV6-1 | NA
TGCGCCAGCAGCTGGCGCGGACAGACAGGCACGGACTACACCTTC | CASSWRGQTGTDYTF | NA | TRBJ1-2 | TRBV5-1 | NA
TGTGCCAGCAGTCCGATAGGGGGCGGGAGCAATCAGCCCCAGCATTTT | CASSPIGGGSNQPQHF | TRBD1 | TRBJ1-5 | TRBV2 | NA
TGTGCCATCAAGCGGGACATCGGCACAGATACGCAGTATTTT | CAIKRDIGTDTQYF | NA | TRBJ2-3 | TRBV10-3 | NA
TGTGCCAGCAGCTTAGGGGAACTAGCTTTTGCAGATACGCAGTATTTT | CASSLGELAFADTQYF | NA | TRBJ2-3 | TRBV7-3 | NA
TGTGCCAGCAGCTTGTTGGAAAGGACTAGCGGGGCTAACAATGAGCAGTTCTTC | CASSLLERTSGANNEQFF | TRBD2 | TRBJ2-1 | TRBV5-6 | NA
TGTGCCAGCAGCTTAGTTTTTAACCTAGCTAACTATGGCTACACCTTC | CASSLVFNLANYGYTF | NA | TRBJ1-2 | TRBV7-2 | NA
TGTGCCAGCAGCGTAGCATCGGGTCCAGCAGAGACCCAGTACTTC | CASSVASGPAETQYF | NA | TRBJ2-5 | TRBV9 | NA
TGTGCCAGTAGCTTCCTACAGGGGAACACTGAAGCTTTCTTT | CASSFLQGNTEAFF | NA | TRBJ1-1 | TRBV19 | NA
TGTGCCAGCAGGACAGGGTTTCTCGAGCAGTACTTC | CASRTGFLEQYF | TRBD1 | TRBJ2-7 | TRBV12-3/TRBV12-4 | NA
TGTGCCAGCAGTTACGGAGAGACCCAGTACTTC | CASSYGETQYF | NA | TRBJ2-5 | TRBV12-3/TRBV12-4 | NA
TGTGCCAGCAGCCATCAGGGGGCGAATGGCTACACCTTC | CASSHQGANGYTF | TRBD1 | TRBJ1-2 | TRBV27 | NA
TGTGCCACCAGCAGAGACCGGGTTGGAGCTTTCTTT | CATSRDRVGAFF | NA | TRBJ1-1 | TRBV15 | NA
TGCGCCAGCAGCTCACTCGTACAGGGGGAGACCCAGTACTTC | CASSSLVQGETQYF | TRBD1 | TRBJ2-5 | TRBV5-1 | NA
TGTGCCAGCAGGCCGGGAACTAACACTTACGAGCAGTACTTC | CASRPGTNTYEQYF | NA | TRBJ2-7 | TRBV7-9 | once
TGCGCCAGCAGCTTGTGGTCTAGCGGGGGAGCTAGCACAGATACGCAGTATTTT | CASSLWSSGGASTDTQYF | TRBD2 | TRBJ2-3 | TRBV5-1 | NA
TGTGCCAGCACTCAAGAGGGGGGGCGTAAGGATGGCTACACCTTC | CASTQEGGRKDGYTF | NA | TRBJ1-2 | TRBV6-5 | NA
TGCGCCAGCAGCCGAAATGTTCAGGGGGGCCGGACAGATACGCAGTATTTT | CASSRNVQGGRTDTQYF | NA | TRBJ2-3 | TRBV4-1 | NA
TGTGCCTGGAACGGACTAGCGGGGGGCTCTAGCACAGATACGCAGTATTTT | CAWNGLAGGSSTDTQYF | TRBD2 | TRBJ2-3 | TRBV30 | NA
TGTGCCACCAGCAGAGAAAAGGGAGGAGCGGGGGGGAAAGACTACGAGCAGTACTTC | CATSREKGGAGGKDYEQYF | TRBD2 | TRBJ2-7 | TRBV15 | once
TGTGCCAGCAGTACGGACAGGGGGCAGGATGGCTACACCTTC | CASSTDRGQDGYTF | NA | TRBJ1-2 | TRBV21-1 | once
TGCGCCAGCAGTGACACTTCTGGAAACACCATATATTTT | CASSDTSGNTIYF | NA | TRBJ1-3 | TRBV10-1 | NA
TGCAGCGTTGAACAGGGGCTATATACTGAAGCTTTCTTT | CSVEQGLYTEAFF | NA | TRBJ1-1 | TRBV29-1 | NA
TGTGCCACCAGCAGAGATCGCGGGAGGACCTACGAGCAGTACTTC | CATSRDRGRTYEQYF | TRBD2 | TRBJ2-7 | TRBV15 | NA
TGCAGCGTTGACGGAGGGGAGACCCAGTACTTC | CSVDGGETQYF | NA | TRBJ2-5 | TRBV29-1 | few
TGTGCCAGCAGCTTATCAGGGGGCATAAACGAGCAGTACTTC | CASSLSGGINEQYF | TRBD1 | TRBJ2-7 | TRBV7-3 | NA
TGTGCCAGCAGCCCCTCAGGGCCGTCAAGTTGGGCCGGGGAGCTGTTTTTT | CASSPSGPSSWAGELFF | NA | TRBJ2-2 | TRBV7-9 | NA
TGTGCCAGCAGTGTTACAGGGTTCAACTATGGCTACACCTTC | CASSVTGFNYGYTF | NA | TRBJ1-2 | TRBV25-1 | NA
TGCGCCAGCAGCCAAGATAGGTCACCGGGCGAGCAGTACTTC | CASSQDRSPGEQYF | NA | TRBJ2-7 | TRBV4-3 | NA
TGCAGTGCTACCAATCCCGAGCAGTACTTC | CSATNPEQYF | NA | TRBJ2-7 | TRBV20-1 | NA
TGTGCCAGCAGCACACCGTCGGGTACCTCCTACGAGCAGTACTTC | CASSTPSGTSYEQYF | NA | TRBJ2-7 | TRBV7-9 | few
TGTGCCAGCAGGCTCACAGGGTGGGACGAGCAGTACTTC | CASRLTGWDEQYF | NA | TRBJ2-7 | TRBV2 | NA
TGCGCCAGCAGCCAAAACTTCCAAGAGACCCAGTACTTC | CASSQNFQETQYF | NA | TRBJ2-5 | TRBV4-3 | NA
TGTGCCAGCAGCGAGCCGGGACTAGCGGTTACTAGCACAGATACGCAGTATTTT | CASSEPGLAVTSTDTQYF | TRBD2 | TRBJ2-3 | TRBV7-3 | NA
TGTGCCAGCAGCCCGCCACTAGCGGGGGCCTACGAGCAGTACTTC | CASSPPLAGAYEQYF | TRBD2 | TRBJ2-7 | TRBV3-1/TRBV3-2 | few
TGTGCCAGCAGCCACTTTGCCGCGGAGCTGTTTTTT | CASSHFAAELFF | NA | TRBJ2-2 | TRBV7-8 | NA
TGCGCCAGCAGCCAAGATGGAGGCGCCTCTGGAAACACCATATATTTT | CASSQDGGASGNTIYF | NA | TRBJ1-3 | TRBV4-3 | NA
TGTGCCAGCAGCTATCCGGGACAGGGGCGCACAGATACGCAGTATTTT | CASSYPGQGRTDTQYF | TRBD1 | TRBJ2-3 | TRBV2 | NA
TGTGCCAGCAGTTTACAGGGATCTGGCTACACCTTC | CASSLQGSGYTF | NA | TRBJ1-2 | TRBV12-3/TRBV12-4 | NA
TGCGCCAGCAGCTTGGCGATGGGGCCCAGGGAGCAGTACTTC | CASSLAMGPREQYF | NA | TRBJ2-7 | TRBV5-1 | NA
TGTGCCAGCAGTTTATCGGGGGATTACGAGCAGTACTTC | CASSLSGDYEQYF | NA | TRBJ2-7 | TRBV12-3/TRBV12-4 | NA
TGCGCCAGCAGAATAGCGGGGGCCGGAGATACGCAGTATTTT | CASRIAGAGDTQYF | TRBD2 | TRBJ2-3 | TRBV5-1 | NA